One TCR beta chain is described in this entry. The junction differs from germline at one of its ends, possibly a read error. This specimen comes from a study of control samples from healthy donors and cancer patients. Assay: immunoSEQ multiplex PCR; the TCRdb copy retains only in-frame clones and omits some. The sample holds around 150,000 clones; just over 95% are singletons and the top ten take 1%. The length of the CDR3 is 13 residues. Germline CDR1 and CDR2: SSHAT and FNYEAQ (reference sequence). Sequenced sample: blood. The genes are TRBV7-7 and TRBJ2-1, with D possibly TRBD1 on 5 matching bases. The sequence derives from a woman under 40 in good health. In DNA, the CDR3 is TGTGCTAGCAGCTTGGGCAGGGCCTATGAGCAGTTCTTC. As protein: CASSLGRAYEQFF.